This TCR beta chain was sequenced during a study of T cell changes during pregnancy in multiple sclerosis. Sequencing used immunoSEQ multiplex PCR; TCRdb keeps in-frame clones, though not all of them. This sample has tens of thousands of clones, with 90% to 95% found just once. Germline assignment: CDR1 SGHRS and CDR2 YFSETQ. The ends were cut back, 7 bases at V and 5 bases at J, with 17 bases in the middle. This CDR3 is 14 amino acids long. The starting material was peripheral blood, obtained in the first trimester of pregnancy. The receptor comes from a female donor with multiple sclerosis, enrolled in a pregnancy study. The chain joins TRBV5-1 to TRBJ2-3, with no clear D. CDR3 residues: CASGKLSSGDTQYF. CDR3 coding DNA: TGCGCCAGCGGCAAATTGTCCTCGGGAGATACGCAGTATTTT. Filled out from reference TRBV5-1 and TRBJ2-3, the complete variable domain reads KAGVTQTPRYLIKTRGQQVTLSCSPISGHRSVSWYQQTPGQGLQFLFEYFSETQRNKGNFPGRFSGRQFSNSRSEMNVSTLELGDSALYLCASGKLSSGDTQYFGPGTRLTVL.